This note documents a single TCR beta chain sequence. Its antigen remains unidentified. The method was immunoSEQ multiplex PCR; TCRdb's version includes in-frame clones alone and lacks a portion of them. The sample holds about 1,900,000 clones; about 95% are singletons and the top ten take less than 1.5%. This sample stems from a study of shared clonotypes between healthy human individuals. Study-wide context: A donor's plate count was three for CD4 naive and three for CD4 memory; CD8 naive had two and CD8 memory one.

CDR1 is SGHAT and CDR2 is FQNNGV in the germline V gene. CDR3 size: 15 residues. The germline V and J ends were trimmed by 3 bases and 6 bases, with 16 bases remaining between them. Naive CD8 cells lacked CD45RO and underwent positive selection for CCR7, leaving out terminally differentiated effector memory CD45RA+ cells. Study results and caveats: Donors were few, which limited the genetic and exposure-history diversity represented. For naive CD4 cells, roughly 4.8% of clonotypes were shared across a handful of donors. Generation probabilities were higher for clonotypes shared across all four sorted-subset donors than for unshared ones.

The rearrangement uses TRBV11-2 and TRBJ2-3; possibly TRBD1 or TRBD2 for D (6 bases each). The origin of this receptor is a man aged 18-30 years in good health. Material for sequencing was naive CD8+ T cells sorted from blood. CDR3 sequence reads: CASSLSGRGVDTQYF. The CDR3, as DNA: TGTGCCAGCAGCTTGAGCGGAAGGGGGGTCGATACGCAGTATTTT.